This TCR beta chain comes out of a study of blood T cell repertoires in COVID-19. Study in general: The United States, Italy and Spain supplied acute and convalescent COVID-19 samples.

V lost 2 bases and J lost 5, with 9 bases in between. The CDR3 consists of 13 residues. Germline V CDR1 and CDR2: MNHEY, SMNVEV (reference sequence). Original processing notes: The assay estimated nucleated cells by amplifying reference gene primers. Clones were read by immunoSEQ multiplex PCR, and TCRdb kept only the in-frame ones, dropping some. D and trimming were read from the DNA, whereas the V and J calls and clone size are those reported in that table. Here the sample spans around 180,000 clones, over 75% being singletons. This TCR derives from a person aged 65-85 years with COVID-19, enrolled during active disease. The sequenced sample consisted of peripheral blood. This chain links TRBV27 with TRBJ1-2, with D possibly being TRBD1 (5 bases). CDR3 protein: CASSLGGFYGYTF. The CDR3 DNA reads TGTGCCAGCAGTTTAGGGGGGTTTTATGGCTACACCTTC.